The text below deals with one T cell receptor (beta chain). An end of the junction differs from the germline gene, which may be a read error. Germline V lookup: CDR1 MGHRA, CDR2 YSYEKL. There are 17 residues in the CDR3. Blood RNA was derived from unsorted whole blood, and germline DNA was extracted too. The source of the sample is a study of tumor-infiltrating lymphocytes in primary liver carcinoma. Starting material of about 450 ng total RNA yielded TCR beta cDNA via a constant-region primer. Sequencing libraries for TCR beta derived from three nested multiplex PCR rounds that used slightly modified ARM-PCR. TRBV1-TRBV30 forward primers paired with a C-beta reverse primer were used in the first two PCR rounds, which ran approximately 10 cycles each. One entry per CDR3 protein results from TCRdb running MiXCR on the multiplex PCR reads. Altogether about 300,000 distinct CDR3 sequences are present, less than 75% being singletons, with the ten largest covering more than 8.5%.

The TCR originated in a man aged 40-49 years with primary liver carcinoma and hepatitis B virus infection. The sequencing input was peripheral blood. This chain uses TRBV4-1 with TRBJ2-1; TRBD2 is a possible D gene (6 bases). DNA for the CDR3: TGCGCCAGCAGCCGGCCCCGACTAGTAAGGTCCTACAATGAGCGGTTCTTT. This gives the protein CASSRPRLVRSYNERFF.